The 8 T cell receptor beta chains given below trace back to one sample, sequenced in a study of cytomegalovirus exposure and HLA in healthy donors. Both 60 Vbeta primers and 13 Jbeta primers went into the PCR. Data came from immunoSEQ multiplex PCR; TCRdb stores just in-frame clones and leaves some out. The table lists under 130,000 clones, 70% to 80% of them singletons. The sequenced sample was PBMCs. These receptors all come from a female donor in good health and CMV-seropositive.

V is TRBV28 and J is TRBJ2-3, with TRBD2 matching 11 bases. Germline V gives CDR1 MDHEN, CDR2 SYDVKM. This CDR3 is 15 amino acids long. Trimming cost V 5 bases and J 1 base; bases outside gene matches: 2. CDR3 amino acids: CASSILAGGTDTQYF. CDR3 sequence (DNA): TGTGCCAGCAGTATACTAGCGGGGGGCACAGATACGCAGTATTTT. The full variable domain, with the rest looked up from reference TRBV28 and TRBJ2-3, is DVKVTQSSRYLVKRTGEKVFLECVQDMDHENMFWYRQDPGLGLRLIYFSYDVKMKEKGDIPEGYSVSREKKERFSLILESASTNQTSMYLCASSILAGGTDTQYFGPGTRLTVL.

This clone is a singleton in its sample. J is TRBJ2-7 and V is TRBV6-6; 11 bases map to TRBD2. V dropped 6 bases and J dropped 4; count of bases not matched to a gene: 5. Per germline, CDR1 MNHNY and CDR2 SVGAGI (reference sequence). CDR3 size: 14 residues. CDR3 loop: CASRKLAGEYEQYF. CDR3 nucleotides: TGTGCCAGCAGAAAACTAGCGGGAGAATACGAGCAGTACTTC.

The chain couples TRBV28 to TRBJ2-7, with 7 positions matching TRBD2. Per germline, CDR1 MDHEN and CDR2 SYDVKM. V dropped 0 bases and J dropped 9; count of bases not matched to a gene: 11. This CDR3 has 15 residues. The CDR3 nucleotides are TGTGCCAGCAGTTTATGGGCTAGCGGACAAATGGTGCAGTACTTC. This translates into CASSLWASGQMVQYF.

This clone was seen only once. The chain joins TRBV7-2 to TRBJ2-5, with no clear D. CDR1 SGHTA and CDR2 FQGNSA come from the germline V gene. This CDR3 spans 12 amino acids. Trimming removed 2 bases from V and 9 bases from J, with 10 bases in between. CDR3 in DNA: TGTGCCAGCAGCTTAACAAACGAGGCCCAGTACTTC. It encodes CASSLTNEAQYF.

The V gene is TRBV30, the J gene TRBJ1-3; 7 nucleotides line up with TRBD1. This CDR3 comprises 15 residues. After removal of 3 bases from V and 2 bases from J, the junction contained 7 bases not matched to a gene. Germline loops: CDR1 GTSNPN, CDR2 SVGIG (reference sequence). CDR3 DNA sequence: TGTGCCTGGAGGAAGACAGGGATCACTGGAAACACCATATATTTT. Translated: CAWRKTGITGNTIYF.

The rearrangement uses TRBV5-6 and TRBJ2-7; D uncertain. Trimming shortened V by 2 bases and J by 5 bases, and 8 bases separated the two germline ends. The CDR3 has 12 amino acids. CDR1 and CDR2 from the germline V gene are SGHDT and YYEEEE. CDR3 region: CASSFARDEQYF. The CDR3 nucleotides read TGTGCCAGCAGCTTTGCTCGCGACGAGCAGTACTTC. Complete variable domain (other parts from reference TRBV5-6 and TRBJ2-7): DAGVTQSPTHLIKTRGQQVTLRCSPKSGHDTVSWYQQALGQGPQFIFQYYEEEERQRGNFPDRFSGHQFPNYSSELNVNALLLGDSALYLCASSFARDEQYFGPGTRLTVT.

V gene TRBV7-2 combines with J gene TRBJ1-5; the match to TRBD1 covers 8 bases. The CDR3 has 15 amino acids. Germline-derived CDR1 and CDR2 are SGHTA and FQGNSA. Unmatched junction bases numbered 8, after V lost 6 bases and J lost 4 bases. CDR3 nucleotides: TGTGCCAGCAGTTCACAGGGGGGAGGGAATCAGCCCCAGCATTTT. Translated: CASSSQGGGNQPQHF. The full variable domain, with the rest looked up from reference TRBV7-2 and TRBJ1-5, is GAGVSQSPSNKVTEKGKDVELRCDPISGHTALYWYRQSLGQGLEFLIYFQGNSAPDKSGLPSDRFSAERTGGSVSTLTIQRTQQEDSAVYLCASSSQGGGNQPQHFGDGTRLSIL.

The rearrangement links TRBV14 to TRBJ2-5; D is undetermined. CDR1 SGHDN and CDR2 FVKESK come from the germline V gene. The CDR3 has 14 residues. The V end was cut by 1 base, the J end by 1 base, with 7 bases between. This CDR3 reads CASSQASGQETQYF. The CDR3 DNA reads as TGTGCCAGCAGCCAAGCCTCAGGCCAAGAGACCCAGTACTTC.